What follows are 30 T cell receptor beta chains derived from one specimen sequenced in a study of regulatory T cells in long-lasting Graves disease. The time point is: newly diagnosed GD, antithyroid drugs for less than 3 months. RNA extracted from PBMCs served as the sequencing template. CDR3-region Arm-PCR and iRepertoire HTBI primers produced the TCR beta libraries. A single record per CDR3 protein comes from TCRdb applying MiXCR to the multiplex PCR reads. The sample has 560,000 or so distinct CDR3 sequences; approximately 16% are singletons. The same sample was also studied in work on T cells in Graves' hyperthyroidism and ophthalmopathy.

Sequencing was performed on peripheral blood mononuclear cells (PBMCs), taken at new diagnosis, from a patient treated with antithyroid drugs. All receptors derive from a man younger than 35 with Graves disease.

There are many counts of this clonotype. CDR3: CASSPSDPMGKETQYF. The CDR3 DNA sequence: TGTGCCAGCAGTCCTTCGGACCCGATGGGCAAAGAGACCCAGTACTTC. V and J are TRBV12-3 or TRBV12-4 and TRBJ2-5; unclear D gene. The V and J ends lost 5 bases and 3 bases respectively, with 19 bases between them. The CDR3 loop spans 16 amino acids.

The V and J genes are TRBV10-3 and TRBJ2-7, with D hard to call. CDR1 and CDR2 (germline): ENHRY, SYGVKD. The CDR3 extends over 15 amino acids. The V gene lost 0 bases and the J gene lost 0 bases, with 9 bases spanning the gap. The CDR3 loop is CAISESMGISYEQYF. The CDR3 DNA is TGTGCCATCAGTGAGTCGATGGGGATCTCCTACGAGCAGTACTTC.

This clonotype turned up a few times. The chain couples TRBV6-5 to TRBJ1-6; the D is unclear. Germline V gene data show CDR1 as MNHEY and CDR2 as SVGAGI. The CDR3 consists of 16 residues. Trimming took off 0 bases at V and 0 bases at J, with 6 bases between the two ends. CDR3 sequence (DNA): TGTGCCAGCAGTTACTCCCCAGTCTCCTATAATTCACCCCTCCACTTT. It yields the protein CASSYSPVSYNSPLHF.

V usage is TRBV19 and J usage is TRBJ2-1; TRBD2 is a possible D gene (6 bases). The CDR3 consists of 16 residues. V lost 5 bases, J lost 8 bases, and 22 bases lay in between. CDR1 and CDR2 from the germline V gene are LNHDA and SQIVND (reference sequence). The CDR3, as DNA: TGTGCCAGTAGTTTTCCCCGGACTACCGGTTTGTATGAGCAGTTCTTC. It yields the protein CASSFPRTTGLYEQFF.

The genes are TRBV24-1 and TRBJ2-2; D possibly corresponds to TRBD2 (6 bases). Between the trimmed V and J ends, which lost 5 bases and 6 bases, there was a span of 21 bases. CDR1 KGHDR and CDR2 SFDVKD come from the germline V gene. This CDR3 comprises 17 residues. CDR3 sequence (DNA): TGTGCCACCAGTGCCGCCCTGGGGACTGGCCGGTCCGGGGAGCTGTTTTTT. It specifies CATSAALGTGRSGELFF.

Concerning this clonotype: Given a far larger clone just one base away, this is likely a sequencing read error. The chain links TRBV11-2 to TRBJ2-1; 9 bases align to TRBD1. Germline assignment: CDR1 SGHAT and CDR2 FQNNGV. The CDR3 has 21 residues. The CDR3 sequence is CAGSFRQGVRPPTRSYNEQFF. The CDR3 coding sequence is TGTGCCGGCAGTTTTCGACAGGGGGTGCGGCCCCCAACCCGCTCCTACAATGAGCAGTTCTTC.

This clonotype was seen more than once but under ten times. The rearrangement uses TRBV2 and TRBJ2-6; no firm D call. CDR3 length equals 17 residues. The germline gives CDR1 SNHLY, CDR2 FYNNEI. Deletions cut 1 base from V and 2 bases from J, with 12 bases between. Here the CDR3 reads CASSEERPGPGANVLTF. CDR3 coding DNA: TGTGCCAGCAGTGAAGAAAGGCCGGGCCCTGGGGCCAACGTCCTGACTTTC.

The V gene is TRBV7-3, the J gene TRBJ2-4; TRBD2 agrees at 7 bases. CDR1 and CDR2 from the germline V gene are SGHTA and FQGTGA. With V trimmed by 2 bases and J by 2 bases, 6 bases remained unmatched. CDR3 length: 16 residues. As DNA, the CDR3 is TGTGCCAGCAGCTTATCGGGGAGGGCCCCCAAAAACATTCAGTACTTC. This codes for CASSLSGRAPKNIQYF.

A remark on this clonotype: A much more abundant neighbour one base away suggests this may be a read error. The CDR3 DNA reads TGTGCCAGCAGCTTAGTCCCGGCAAAGACCCAGTACTTC. It encodes CASSLVPAKTQYF. V gene TRBV7-9 combines with J gene TRBJ2-5; no clear D. The CDR3 length is 13 residues. CDR1 and CDR2 from the germline V gene are SEHNR and FQNEAQ (reference sequence). The V end lost 1 base, the J end lost 6 bases, and 9 bases lay between the germline ends.

Many counts were recorded for this clonotype. The rearrangement links TRBV5-1 to TRBJ1-2, with 7 nucleotides matching TRBD1. V lost 5 bases, J lost 4 bases, and 5 bases stayed unmatched. This CDR3 spans 13 amino acids. CDR1 is SGHRS, CDR2 YFSETQ, per germline. This CDR3 reads CASSDREGYGYTF. The DNA of the CDR3 is TGCGCCAGCAGTGACAGGGAGGGCTATGGCTACACCTTC. The full variable domain, with the rest looked up from reference TRBV5-1 and TRBJ1-2, is KAGVTQTPRYLIKTRGQQVTLSCSPISGHRSVSWYQQTPGQGLQFLFEYFSETQRNKGNFPGRFSGRQFSNSRSEMNVSTLELGDSALYLCASSDREGYGYTFGSGTRLTVV.

This clonotype was detected ten times or more. This chain joins TRBV11-2 and TRBJ2-5, with TRBD2 matching over 7 bases. Germline V gives CDR1 SGHAT, CDR2 FQNNGV. The CDR3 runs 16 residues. Losses at the gene ends were 4 bases for V and 4 bases for J; bases not matched to a gene: 12. CDR3 sequence reads: CASSSQPSGGPETQYF. The CDR3 DNA is TGTGCCAGCAGCTCTCAACCTAGCGGTGGGCCAGAGACCCAGTACTTC. Supplemented by reference TRBV11-2 and TRBJ2-5, the full variable domain reads EAGVAQSPRYKIIEKRQSVAFWCNPISGHATLYWYQQILGQGPKLLIQFQNNGVVDDSQLPKDRFSAERLKGVDSTLKIQPAKLEDSAVYLCASSSQPSGGPETQYFGPGTRLLVL.

This sequence joins TRBV5-1 and TRBJ2-3; TRBD2 matches at 13 bases. The CDR3 sequence is 16 residues long. J was trimmed by 2 bases and V by 5 bases; bases with no gene match: 5. Germline values: CDR1 SGHRS, CDR2 YFSETQ. In DNA form, the CDR3 reads TGCGCCAGCAGTTGGGGACTAGCGGGAAACACAGATACGCAGTATTTT. It is translated as CASSWGLAGNTDTQYF.

With regard to this clonotype: A read error may produce the germline difference seen at one junction end. The chain employs TRBV7-9 and TRBJ1-4, with D uncertain. Germline V gives CDR1 SEHNR, CDR2 FQNEAQ (reference sequence). The CDR3 sequence is 14 residues long. In nucleotides, the CDR3 is TGTGCCAGCAGCGTAGCCGCAACTAATGAAAAACTGTTTTTT. Translating gives CASSVAATNEKLFF.

A note on this clonotype: A much larger clone differs by one base, so this may be a read error. The chain employs TRBV27 and TRBJ2-3, with D tentatively TRBD2 (5 bases). Germline CDR1 reads MNHEY; CDR2 reads SMNVEV (reference sequence). Trimming took off 7 bases at V and 4 bases at J, with 18 bases between the two ends. The CDR3 contains 15 residues. CDR3 sequence reads: CASTQVGFSADTQYF. CDR3 DNA: TGTGCCAGCACCCAAGTGGGCTTTAGCGCAGATACGCAGTATTTT.

This clonotype was seen ten or more times. The V gene is TRBV12-5, the J gene TRBJ2-3; D gene uncertain. Trimming shortened V by 3 bases and J by 3 bases, and 1 base separated the two germline ends. The CDR3 runs to 11 residues. Germline V gene sequence: CDR1 LGHNT, CDR2 FRNRAP. CDR3 in DNA: TGTGCTAGTGGTTTTACAGATACGCAGTATTTT. This codes for CASGFTDTQYF.

At least ten counts were recorded for this clonotype. The J gene is TRBJ1-3, the V gene TRBV28; the match to TRBD1 covers 7 bases. The trim removed 3 bases at V and 4 bases at J, leaving 6 bases unmatched. The CDR3 has 15 amino acids. Germline V gene lookup returns CDR1 MDHEN and CDR2 SYDVKM. The CDR3 nucleotides read TGTGCCAGCAGTTTCCCCGGGACAGCGGGAAACACCATATATTTT. Amino acid sequence: CASSFPGTAGNTIYF.

There are many counts of this clonotype. This chain links TRBV6-5 with TRBJ2-5, with D tentatively TRBD2 (5 bases). Trimming pared 0 bases from V and 0 bases from J, leaving 8 bases between. The CDR3 has 15 amino acids. Germline V lookup: CDR1 MNHEY, CDR2 SVGAGI. The CDR3 loop is CASSYSAGYQETQYF. The CDR3 DNA is TGTGCCAGCAGTTACTCTGCGGGCTACCAAGAGACCCAGTACTTC.

This clonotype was observed many times. This chain connects TRBV5-1 to TRBJ2-1; 7 bases match TRBD1. From germline, CDR1 is SGHRS and CDR2 YFSETQ. This CDR3 comprises 15 residues. The V and J ends lost 3 bases and 5 bases, in that order; junction bases with no gene match: 8. The CDR3 sequence is CASSWGQSYNNEQFF. The CDR3 DNA reads as TGCGCCAGCAGCTGGGGACAGAGCTATAACAATGAGCAGTTCTTC.

A few counts support this clonotype. This chain links TRBV7-9 with TRBJ2-3, with D maybe TRBD2 (6 bases). Germline V gives CDR1 SEHNR, CDR2 FQNEAQ (reference sequence). This CDR3 has 14 residues. Trimming removed 5 bases from V and 6 bases from J, with 15 bases in between. CDR3 amino acids: CASSRDSNWDTQYF. Here the CDR3 DNA reads TGTGCCAGCAGCCGGGACTCAAATTGGGATACGCAGTATTTT.

The chain couples TRBV6-1 to TRBJ2-6; D remains ambiguous. The CDR3 consists of 15 residues. Germline V CDR1 and CDR2: MNHNS, SASEGT. The V and J ends lost 6 bases and 1 base respectively, with 10 bases between them. CDR3 DNA sequence: TGTGCCAGCAGCGGGCTAGGGTCTGGGGCCAACGTCCTGACTTTC. Translated, it gives CASSGLGSGANVLTF.

This clonotype was counted between two and nine times. This chain joins TRBV7-9 and TRBJ1-6; D call uncertain. Deletions cut 1 base from V and 5 bases from J, with 9 bases between. This CDR3 has 15 residues. Germline values: CDR1 SEHNR, CDR2 FQNEAQ (reference sequence). The CDR3 DNA is TGTGCCAGCAGCTTAGTAGGGATCGATAATTCACCCCTCCACTTT. This sequence encodes CASSLVGIDNSPLHF.

The genes are TRBV5-4 and TRBJ1-5, with 8 bases fitting TRBD1. The length of the CDR3 is 17 residues. V trimming: 1 base; J trimming: 2 bases; junction bases outside the gene matches: 8. The germline gives CDR1 SGHNT, CDR2 YYREEE (reference sequence). The CDR3 sequence is CASSLYSPGQGNQPQHF. CDR3 DNA sequence: TGTGCCAGCAGCTTGTATTCCCCGGGACAGGGCAATCAGCCCCAGCATTTT. The whole variable domain, remainder taken from reference TRBV5-4 and TRBJ1-5, is ETGVTQSPTHLIKTRGQQVTLRCSSQSGHNTVSWYQQALGQGPQFIFQYYREEENGRGNFPPRFSGLQFPNYSSELNVNALELDDSALYLCASSLYSPGQGNQPQHFGDGTRLSIL.

The CDR3 nucleotides are TGTGCCAGCAGTTTAGTTAGCGGGTCCCTCTACGAGCAGTACTTC. This encodes CASSLVSGSLYEQYF. V gene TRBV6-9 combines with J gene TRBJ2-7; 7 nucleotides agree with TRBD2. This CDR3 has 15 residues. In germline, CDR1 is MNHGY, CDR2 SVAAGI. V shed 4 bases, J shed 3 bases, and the junction held 9 bases outside the gene matches.

This sequence joins TRBV10-1 and TRBJ2-1, with TRBD1 identical over 7 bases. The CDR3 is 14 amino acids. Germline trimming cut 6 bases from V and 5 bases from J; bases unmatched to any gene: 7. Germline V CDR1 and CDR2: WNHNN, SYGVQD (reference sequence). The CDR3 loop is CASSPPGQNNEQFF. CDR3 nucleotide sequence: TGCGCCAGCAGCCCTCCGGGACAGAACAATGAGCAGTTCTTC.

This clonotype occurred many times. V and J are TRBV20-1 and TRBJ1-1; TRBD1 might be the D (6 bases). V was shortened by 0 bases and J by 6 bases, with 17 bases between the two germline ends. The germline gives CDR1 DFQATT, CDR2 SNEGSKA (reference sequence). The CDR3 extends over 15 amino acids. CDR3 sequence (DNA): TGCAGTGCTAGAGATTATAGACAGGAGCCACCTGAAGCTTTCTTT. Amino acids: CSARDYRQEPPEAFF.

This clonotype was counted ten times or more. The chain recombines TRBV5-1 with TRBJ2-7; the match to TRBD2 covers 8 bases. The junction had 8 bases not matched to a gene; V was cut back by 2 bases and J by 1 base. Germline lookup yields CDR1 SGHRS and CDR2 YFSETQ. The CDR3 totals 16 residues. The CDR3 spells CASSFSREGRSYEQYF. The DNA of the CDR3 is TGCGCCAGCAGCTTTTCTCGGGAGGGCCGTTCCTACGAGCAGTACTTC.

This clonotype was detected ten times or more. The gene calls are TRBV7-9 and TRBJ2-7, with a weak D call TRBD1 (6 bases). The CDR3 extends over 14 amino acids. The germline gives CDR1 SEHNR, CDR2 FQNEAQ (reference sequence). V was pared by 1 base and J by 2 bases, with 9 bases between. The CDR3 DNA follows: TGTGCCAGCAGCTTAGGGGACACCCCCTACGAGCAGTACTTC. Translated: CASSLGDTPYEQYF.

The chain has TRBV7-8 and TRBJ1-6, with D maybe TRBD1 (5 bases). The V end was cut by 6 bases, the J end by 1 base, with 16 bases between. Germline V lookup: CDR1 SGHVS, CDR2 FQNEAQ. The CDR3 runs 17 residues. CDR3 sequence (DNA): TGTGCCAGCAGACTCGCCGGGGCGCGGTCCTATAATTCACCCCTCCACTTT. Translation gives CASRLAGARSYNSPLHF.

In its sample, this clonotype was seen once. This could be a read error, since a much larger clone is one nucleotide away. V usage is TRBV11-2 and J usage is TRBJ2-7; 11 nucleotides align to TRBD2. The CDR3 covers 18 residues. Germline V CDR1 and CDR2: SGHAT, FQNNGV. The CDR3 here is CASSLVGGTSGYPYVQYF. CDR3 coding DNA: TGTGCCAGCAGCTTAGTGGGGGGGACTAGCGGATATCCCTACGTGCAGTACTTC.

This clonotype was detected many times. The chain joins TRBV11-2 to TRBJ2-7; D gene uncertain. The CDR3 loop spans 11 amino acids. The V end lost 6 bases, the J end lost 2 bases, and 5 bases lay between the germline ends. The V gene's germline CDR1 is SGHAT and CDR2 FQNNGV. The chain's CDR3 is CASSTAYEQYF. As DNA, the CDR3 is TGTGCCAGCAGTACAGCCTACGAGCAGTACTTC.